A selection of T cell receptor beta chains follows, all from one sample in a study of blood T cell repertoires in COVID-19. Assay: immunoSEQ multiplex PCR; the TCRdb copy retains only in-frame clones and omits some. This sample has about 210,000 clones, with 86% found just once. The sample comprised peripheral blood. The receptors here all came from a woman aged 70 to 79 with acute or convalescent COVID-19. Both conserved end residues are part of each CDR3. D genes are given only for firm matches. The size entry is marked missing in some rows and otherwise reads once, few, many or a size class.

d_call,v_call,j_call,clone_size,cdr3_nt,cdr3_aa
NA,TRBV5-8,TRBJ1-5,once,TGTGCCAGCAGCTTGGTGGCAGGGGTCGGCAATCAGCCCCAGCATTTT,CASSLVAGVGNQPQHF
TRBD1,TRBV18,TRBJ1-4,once,TGTGCCAGCTCACCCGACAGGGGCAAAACGAATGAAAAACTGTTTTTT,CASSPDRGKTNEKLFF
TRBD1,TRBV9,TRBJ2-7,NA,TGTGCCAGCAGCGTAACGACAGGGAGCGGCGAGCAGTACTTC,CASSVTTGSGEQYF
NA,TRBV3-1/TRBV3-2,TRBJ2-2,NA,TGTGCCAGCAGCCCCCCCGGGTGGGGGGTGAACACCGGGGAGCTGTTTTTT,CASSPPGWGVNTGELFF
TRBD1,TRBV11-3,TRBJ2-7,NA,TGTGCCAGCAGCCGGGACAGTTCCTACGAGCAGTACTTC,CASSRDSSYEQYF
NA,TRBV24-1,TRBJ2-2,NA,TGTGCCACTAATGCCGGGACACCCTCGAACACCGGGGAGCTGTTTTTT,CATNAGTPSNTGELFF
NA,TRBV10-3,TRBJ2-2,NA,TGTGCCATCAGTGCTCACCGGGGGGCGGAGAACACCGGGGAGCTGTTTTTT,CAISAHRGAENTGELFF
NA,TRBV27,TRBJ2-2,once,TGTGCCAGCAGTTTACTAAGTGTCTCGGCGGGGTGGAGGCACGGGGAGCTGTTTTTT,CASSLLSVSAGWRHGELFF
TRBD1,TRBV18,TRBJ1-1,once,TGTGCCAGCTCACCACTCCTACAGGGGGCCCACACTGAAGCTTTCTTT,CASSPLLQGAHTEAFF
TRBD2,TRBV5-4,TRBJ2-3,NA,TGTGCCAGCAGCTTGAGTGGAGCGGGGGGTCCAGCAGATACGCAGTATTTT,CASSLSGAGGPADTQYF
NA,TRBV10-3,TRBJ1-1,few,TGTGCCATCAGTGAGGACTGGACAGCTGAAGCTTTCTTT,CAISEDWTAEAFF
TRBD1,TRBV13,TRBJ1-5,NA,TGTGCCAGCAGCCTCGACAGGGTTCAGCCCCAGCATTTT,CASSLDRVQPQHF
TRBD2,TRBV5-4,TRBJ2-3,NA,TGTGCCAGCAGCTTGCCGGGAGGGTACACAGATACGCAGTATTTT,CASSLPGGYTDTQYF
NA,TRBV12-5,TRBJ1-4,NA,TGTGCTAGTGGTACGGTCAGGCCCGGAAAAGAAAAACTGTTTTTT,CASGTVRPGKEKLFF
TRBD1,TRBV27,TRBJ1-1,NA,TGTGCCAGCAGGCCCGCCACAGGGGTGAACACTGAAGCTTTCTTT,CASRPATGVNTEAFF
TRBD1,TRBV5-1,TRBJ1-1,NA,TGCGCCAGCAGCCCCGACAGGGGGCGAACTGAAGCTTTCTTT,CASSPDRGRTEAFF
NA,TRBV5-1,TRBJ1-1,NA,TGCGCCAGCAGTCCCGTCGGGTTGAACACTGAAGCTTTCTTT,CASSPVGLNTEAFF
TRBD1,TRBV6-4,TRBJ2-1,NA,TGTGCCAGCAGTTCCCCCCCTTACAGGGGCACCTACAATGAGCAGTTCTTC,CASSSPPYRGTYNEQFF
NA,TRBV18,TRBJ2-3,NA,TGTGCCAGCTCATCCACGGGTGGTACGCAGTATTTT,CASSSTGGTQYF
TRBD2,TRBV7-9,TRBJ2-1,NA,TGTGCCAGCAGCTTCTCTAGCGGGAGCGGGAATGAGCAGTTCTTC,CASSFSSGSGNEQFF
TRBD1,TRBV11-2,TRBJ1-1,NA,TGTGCCAGCAGACTCACAGGGGGCGACACTGAAGCTTTCTTT,CASRLTGGDTEAFF
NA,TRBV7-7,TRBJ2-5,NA,TGTGCTAGCAGCTCCGGACAGGGCGGGGGAGAGACCCAGTACTTC,CASSSGQGGGETQYF
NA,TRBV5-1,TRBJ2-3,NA,TGCGCCAGCTCCGGGGTCAGCACAGATACGCAGTATTTT,CASSGVSTDTQYF
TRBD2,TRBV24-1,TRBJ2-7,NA,TGTGCCACCAGTGGGGACTACGGGGAGCAGTACTTC,CATSGDYGEQYF
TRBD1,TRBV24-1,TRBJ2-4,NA,TGTGCCACCAGTGGGGACAGGAAAAACATTCAGTACTTC,CATSGDRKNIQYF
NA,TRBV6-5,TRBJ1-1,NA,TGTGCCAGCAGTTACTCACCGACAGGACGGAACACTGAAGCTTTCTTT,CASSYSPTGRNTEAFF
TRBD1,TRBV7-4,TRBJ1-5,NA,TGTGCCAGCAGCTTGGACAGGGGGCAACGGCCCCAGCATTTT,CASSLDRGQRPQHF
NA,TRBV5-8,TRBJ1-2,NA,TGTGCCAGCACCCCATCCCCCCGCGGGGGACTTAGATCCTATGGCTACACCTTC,CASTPSPRGGLRSYGYTF
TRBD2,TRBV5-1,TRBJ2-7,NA,TGCGCCAGCAGCGTGGCGGGAGCAACGTACGAGCAGTACTTC,CASSVAGATYEQYF
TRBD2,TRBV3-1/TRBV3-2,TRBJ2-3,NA,TGTGCCAGCAGCCAACCTCCGGGACTAGCAACAGATACGCAGTATTTT,CASSQPPGLATDTQYF
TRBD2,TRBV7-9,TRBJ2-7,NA,TGTGCCAGCACCTATAGCGGGAGCTCCTACGAGCAGTACTTC,CASTYSGSSYEQYF
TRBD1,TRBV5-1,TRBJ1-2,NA,TGCGCCAGCAGCTCCCCCCCTGGACAGGGGGCCGGTGGCTACACCTTC,CASSSPPGQGAGGYTF
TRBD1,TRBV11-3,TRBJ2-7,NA,TGTGCCAGCAGCCCCCGGGACAGGGCTCATGAGCAGTACTTC,CASSPRDRAHEQYF
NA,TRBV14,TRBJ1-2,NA,TGTGCCAGCAGCCCGAGCGGCATGGATAACTATGGCTACACCTTC,CASSPSGMDNYGYTF
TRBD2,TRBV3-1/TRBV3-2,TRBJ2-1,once,TGTGCCAGCAGCCCAATAGCGGGAGGATCCTACAATGAGCAGTTCTTC,CASSPIAGGSYNEQFF
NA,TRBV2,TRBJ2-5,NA,TGTGCCAGCAGTGCACAGCCCCAAGAGACCCAGTACTTC,CASSAQPQETQYF
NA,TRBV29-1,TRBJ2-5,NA,TGCAGCGTTGATTTGTGGGGGGACCAGTACTTC,CSVDLWGDQYF
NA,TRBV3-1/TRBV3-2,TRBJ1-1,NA,TGTGCCAGCAGCCAAGATTGGAGAAATACAGGGTTGGCTGAAGCTTTCTTT,CASSQDWRNTGLAEAFF
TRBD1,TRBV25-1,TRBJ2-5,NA,TGTGCCAGCAGGGACTCCGGGACAGGGAAAGAGACCCAGTACTTC,CASRDSGTGKETQYF
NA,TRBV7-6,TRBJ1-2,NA,TGTGCCAGCAGCCCTGTGCGGCTGAATGGCTACACCTTC,CASSPVRLNGYTF
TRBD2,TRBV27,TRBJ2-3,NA,TGTGCCAGCAGTTTCGGGACTAGCGGGAGATTAGATACGCAGTATTTT,CASSFGTSGRLDTQYF
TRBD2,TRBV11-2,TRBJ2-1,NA,TGTGCCAGCAGCCCTCGGAGGAGCGGGACCTACAATGAGCAGTTCTTC,CASSPRRSGTYNEQFF
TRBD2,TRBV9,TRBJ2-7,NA,TGTGCCAGCAGCGTAGGAACTAGCGCCGAGCAGTACTTC,CASSVGTSAEQYF
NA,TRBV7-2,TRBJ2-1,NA,TGTGCCAGCAGCTTAGGCAGTAAAGAGCAGTTCTTC,CASSLGSKEQFF
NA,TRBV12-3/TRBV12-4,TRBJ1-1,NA,TGTGCCAGCAGTTTCTGGGCTAACACTGAAGCTTTCTTT,CASSFWANTEAFF
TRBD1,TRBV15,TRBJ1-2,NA,TGTGCCACCAGCAGAGACGTTGGGACAGGGGTCGGCTACACCTTC,CATSRDVGTGVGYTF
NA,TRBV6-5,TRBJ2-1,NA,TGTGCCAGCAGAGATGGGGCTGGTGAGCAGTTCTTC,CASRDGAGEQFF
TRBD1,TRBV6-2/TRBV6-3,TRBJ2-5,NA,TGTGCCAGCAGTTATGGGACAGGGATACAAGAGACCCAGTACTTC,CASSYGTGIQETQYF
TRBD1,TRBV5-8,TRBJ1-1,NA,TGTGCCAGCAGCAATGGACAGGCTATCACTGAAGCTTTCTTT,CASSNGQAITEAFF
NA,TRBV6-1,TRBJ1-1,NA,TGTGCCAGCAGTGAAGTGACAGCCAACACTGAAGCTTTCTTT,CASSEVTANTEAFF
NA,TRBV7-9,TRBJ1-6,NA,TGTGCCAGCAGCTTTGGAGGGCAAGGCGATCATTCACCCCTCCACTTT,CASSFGGQGDHSPLHF
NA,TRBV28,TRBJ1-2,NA,TGTGCCAGCAGTCTTAACTATGGCTACACCTTC,CASSLNYGYTF
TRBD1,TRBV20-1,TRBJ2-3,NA,TGCAGTGCTAGTCGAGGGGGCGGCACAGATACGCAGTATTTT,CSASRGGGTDTQYF
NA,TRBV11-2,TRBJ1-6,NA,TGTGCCAGCAGCAGACTATCCTCAAATGACTATAATTCACCCCTCCACTTT,CASSRLSSNDYNSPLHF
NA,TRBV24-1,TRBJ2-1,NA,TGTGCCACCAGTGATTTCGACAATGAGCAGTTCTTC,CATSDFDNEQFF
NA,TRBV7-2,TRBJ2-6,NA,TGTGCCAGCAGCTTGAGGAGGGCTGGGGCCAACGTCCTGACTTTC,CASSLRRAGANVLTF
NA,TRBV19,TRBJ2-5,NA,TGTGCCAGTAGTACCTCCGGGGGCCAAGAGACCCAGTACTTC,CASSTSGGQETQYF
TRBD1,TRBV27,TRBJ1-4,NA,TGTGCCAGCAGTTTATCGCGGGACAGGTGGTCTACTAATGAAAAACTGTTTTTT,CASSLSRDRWSTNEKLFF
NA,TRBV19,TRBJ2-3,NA,TGTGCCAGTAGCCAGACACGGAGCACAGATACGCAGTATTTT,CASSQTRSTDTQYF